These T cell receptor beta chains were read from a single sample in a study of OX40 agonist ivuxolimab in advanced cancers. Clones were read by immunoSEQ multiplex PCR, and TCRdb kept only the in-frame ones, dropping some. The profile shows about 100,000 clones, roughly 91% of them singletons. The sequencing used CD4+ or CD8+ T cells sorted from blood, collected in a trial of the OX40 agonist ivuxolimab. These receptors all come from an adult with an advanced solid tumor such as melanoma, head and neck, liver or kidney cancer. The CDR3 runs from the conserved cysteine through the conserved F or W. D genes are given only for firm matches.

>TRBV14|TRBD1|17|TRBJ2-3
CASSQARDSYSTDTQYF
TGTGCCAGCAGCCAAGCTCGGGACAGCTATAGCACAGATACGCAGTATTTT
>TRBV7-3|.|16|TRBJ2-3
CASSLAGAPRADTQYF
TGTGCCAGCAGCTTGGCCGGCGCCCCGCGGGCAGATACGCAGTATTTT
>TRBV7-2|.|15|TRBJ1-2
CASSLHRTAARGYTF
TGTGCCAGCAGCCTTCACCGGACAGCAGCTCGCGGCTACACCTTC
>TRBV6-5|.|15|TRBJ1-5
CASRETFYSNQPQHF
TGTGCCAGCAGGGAGACTTTTTATAGCAATCAGCCCCAGCATTTT
>TRBV11-2|.|13|TRBJ2-5
CASSFGPQETQYF
TGTGCCAGCAGCTTTGGGCCCCAAGAGACCCAGTACTTC
>TRBV4-2|.|15|TRBJ2-5
CASSQGESGKETQYF
TGTGCCAGCAGCCAAGGGGAAAGCGGCAAAGAGACCCAGTACTTC
>TRBV5-1|.|16|TRBJ2-5
CASSPVGGGVQETQYF
TGCGCCAGCAGCCCGGTGGGTGGAGGGGTCCAAGAGACCCAGTACTTC
>TRBV11-2|.|13|TRBJ1-1
CASSLSVDTEAFF
TGTGCCAGCAGCCTCTCCGTGGACACTGAAGCTTTCTTT
>TRBV5-6|.|13|TRBJ2-5
CASSLGRQETQYF
TGTGCCAGCAGCTTGGGTAGACAAGAGACCCAGTACTTC
>TRBV7-2|TRBD2|17|TRBJ2-5
CASSPWLAGGPKETQYF
TGTGCCAGCAGCCCCTGGCTAGCGGGGGGGCCGAAAGAGACCCAGTACTTC
>TRBV19|TRBD2|13|TRBJ2-1
CASRLAGGSEQFF
TGTGCCAGTAGACTAGCGGGAGGAAGTGAGCAGTTCTTC
>TRBV9|TRBD1|14|TRBJ2-5
CASSARDRKETQYF
TGTGCCAGCAGCGCTAGGGACAGAAAAGAGACCCAGTACTTC
>TRBV2|TRBD2|15|TRBJ2-3
CASSLGLVGTDTQYF
TGTGCCAGCAGTTTGGGACTAGTCGGCACAGATACGCAGTATTTT
>TRBV6-5|TRBD1|14|TRBJ1-2
CASSPGTGATGYTF
TGTGCCAGCAGTCCCGGGACAGGGGCAACTGGCTACACCTTC
>TRBV19|.|14|TRBJ1-4
CASSIHGLREKLFF
TGTGCCAGTAGTATACACGGACTAAGGGAAAAACTGTTTTTT
>TRBV7-6|TRBD2|17|TRBJ2-7
CASSPYGTSGRIGEQYF
TGTGCCAGCAGCCCCTACGGGACTAGCGGGAGGATAGGCGAGCAGTACTTC